This TCR beta chain was captured by sequencing in a study of CD8 T cells in ankylosing spondylitis (dated by TCRdb to the late 2010s). About the full investigation: The study set out to find disease-linked TCR variants by profiling T cell receptor beta repertoires in ankylosing spondylitis patients and healthy donors. The full study cohort was made up of approximately 24 ankylosing spondylitis patients and around 100 healthy donors. Peripheral blood was sampled, and synovial fluid was also collected from ankylosing spondylitis patients.

Regarding this clonotype: Its binding antigen is unknown. Qualities for individual bases were not recorded, and no much larger clone is one base off.

The sequencing machine was an Illumina HiSeq 2500. Quantitative 5'-RACE with molecular barcodes was the method used to prepare the TCR beta libraries. In the source study's methods: To identify disease-linked TCR variants, a new computational method was used, one built on a probabilistic model of VDJ rearrangement. TCRdb trimmed the raw reads at Q25, called clones with MiXCR and kept productive beta chains. One record per CDR3 amino acid sequence lists the most common genes and DNA. The V and J calls shown here were made by TCRdb, not taken from the authors' results. Counted in this sample were more than 100,000 distinct CDR3 sequences; more than 15% of them appeared once. The top ten clonotypes cover 25% to 40% of the sample. The CDR3 sequence holds 14 residues, the cysteine and phenylalanine included. Just the 42-base CDR3 DNA is kept, in frame starting at base 1. Deletion took 3 bases off V and 2 bases off J, with a span of 11 bases between the germline ends. Taken from the germline V gene, the CDR1 and CDR2 loops are MDHEN and SYDVKM.

Paper-wide results and their limitations: Some TCR beta motif variants had previously been reported in synovial fluid and blood of reactive arthritis patients, which suggested common disease-initiation mechanisms. Blood from ankylosing spondylitis patients appeared to be characterized by a TCR beta motif made up of several highly homologous amino acid variants. A CD8+ phenotype was shown by the disease-linked clones, which were found at relatively low frequencies in peripheral blood. The disease-linked clones were reported as significantly enriched in matched synovial fluid samples from ankylosing spondylitis patients.

This clonotype originated in a male donor with ankylosing spondylitis. The sequenced sample consisted of blood, either unsorted or a sorted T cell fraction (not recorded which). This receptor chain uses TRBV28 and TRBJ2-7, with the D call tentatively TRBD1 or TRBD2, each fitting 5 bases. The DNA is TGTGCCAGCAGTTTCGGGGACGGACCCTACGAGCAGTACTTC. This sequence encodes CASSFGDGPYEQYF.